The rows below give T cell receptor beta chains drawn from one sample of a study of response to subunit inactivated influenza vaccine. TCRdb recomputed calls from the RT-PCR reads with MiXCR, one row per CDR3 protein. Among roughly 710,000 distinct CDR3 sequences listed, roughly 15% were seen once. The sequencing here drew on PBMCs from blood, taken 14 days before vaccination. Source of these receptors: a man aged 45-65 years who received an inactivated influenza vaccine. The CDR3 runs from the conserved cysteine through the conserved F or W. The order of the fields is clone size, D gene, J gene, V gene, CDR3 protein, CDR3 DNA. The D gene is left open where the match is weak. A clone size is listed for some rows: how often the clone was seen (once, few, many), or a class if it is expanded.

>few|-|TRBJ2-7|TRBV20-1
CSARSADGYEQYF
TGCAGTGCTCGAAGCGCGGACGGCTACGAGCAGTACTTC
>-|TRBD1|TRBJ2-7|TRBV5-1
CASSLTDREKIEQYF
TGCGCCAGCAGCTTGACGGACAGGGAAAAGATCGAGCAGTACTTC
>-|-|TRBJ2-1|TRBV5-5
CASSYGGGTVGQFF
TGTGCCAGCAGCTATGGCGGGGGCACAGTTGGGCAGTTCTTC
>many|-|TRBJ1-4|TRBV29-1
CSVEEERGAAYNEKLFF
TGCAGCGTTGAAGAAGAACGGGGGGCGGCGTATAATGAAAAACTGTTTTTT
>few|-|TRBJ2-5|TRBV11-2
CASSLPLPETQYF
TGTGCCAGCAGCCTACCTCTTCCAGAGACCCAGTACTTC
>few|TRBD1|TRBJ1-5|TRBV28
CASSSGTGIQPQHF
TGTGCCAGCAGTTCTGGGACAGGGATTCAGCCCCAGCATTTT
>-|-|TRBJ2-7|TRBV23-1
CASSQLDEQYF
TGCGCCAGCAGTCAACTGGACGAGCAGTACTTC
>few|TRBD1|TRBJ1-6|TRBV6-1
CASGTGGWVNYNSPLHF
TGTGCCAGCGGAACAGGGGGCTGGGTAAATTATAATTCACCCCTCCACTTT
>few|TRBD2|TRBJ2-1|TRBV7-2
CASRNVAGVHEQFF
TGTGCCAGCCGGAACGTAGCGGGGGTTCATGAGCAGTTCTTC
>few|TRBD1|TRBJ2-4|TRBV6-5
CASSYGTGYQYF
TGTGCCAGCAGCTACGGGACAGGATATCAGTACTTC
>many|TRBD2|TRBJ2-3|TRBV5-1
CASSFRLAVSTDTQYF
TGCGCCAGCAGCTTCAGGCTAGCGGTATCCACAGATACGCAGTATTTT
>few|TRBD2|TRBJ2-2|TRBV28
CASKLAGDANTGELFF
TGTGCCAGCAAGCTAGCGGGAGACGCGAACACCGGGGAGCTGTTTTTT
>many|-|TRBJ2-1|TRBV5-1
CASSFNPDRQQQFF
TGCGCCAGCAGCTTTAACCCGGATCGACAGCAGCAGTTCTTC
>-|-|TRBJ2-4|TRBV20-1
CSAIGVAKNIQYF
TGCAGTGCAATCGGAGTAGCCAAAAACATTCAGTACTTC
>many|-|TRBJ2-7|TRBV5-1
CASSLGQGVYEQYF
TGTGCCAGCAGTTTGGGCCAGGGAGTCTACGAGCAGTACTTC
>few|-|TRBJ2-2|TRBV5-5
CASSLAPGPRTGELFF
TGTGCCAGCAGCTTGGCTCCGGGACCGAGGACCGGGGAGCTGTTTTTT